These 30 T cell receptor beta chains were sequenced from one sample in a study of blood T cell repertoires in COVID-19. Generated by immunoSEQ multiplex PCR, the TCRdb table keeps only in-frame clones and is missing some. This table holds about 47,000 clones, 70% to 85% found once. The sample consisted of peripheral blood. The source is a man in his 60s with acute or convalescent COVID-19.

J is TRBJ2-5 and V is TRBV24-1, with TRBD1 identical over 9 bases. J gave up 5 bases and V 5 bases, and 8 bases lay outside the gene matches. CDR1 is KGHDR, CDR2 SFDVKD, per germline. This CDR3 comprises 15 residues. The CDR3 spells CATSGPGQGGETQYF. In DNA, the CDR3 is TGTGCCACCAGTGGGCCGGGACAGGGAGGGGAGACCCAGTACTTC.

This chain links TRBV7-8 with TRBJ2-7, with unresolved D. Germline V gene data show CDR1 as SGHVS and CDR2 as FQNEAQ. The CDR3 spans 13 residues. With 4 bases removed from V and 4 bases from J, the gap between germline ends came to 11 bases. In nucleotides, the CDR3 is TGTGCCAGCAGCTCAAGATTTACATACGAGCAGTACTTC. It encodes CASSSRFTYEQYF.

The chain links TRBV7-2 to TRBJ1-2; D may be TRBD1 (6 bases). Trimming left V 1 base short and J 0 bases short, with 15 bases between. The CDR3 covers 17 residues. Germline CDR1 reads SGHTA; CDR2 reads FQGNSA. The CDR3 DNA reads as TGTGCCAGCAGCTTAGAGGGGGTGGGGGATTCTAACTATGGCTACACCTTC. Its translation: CASSLEGVGDSNYGYTF.

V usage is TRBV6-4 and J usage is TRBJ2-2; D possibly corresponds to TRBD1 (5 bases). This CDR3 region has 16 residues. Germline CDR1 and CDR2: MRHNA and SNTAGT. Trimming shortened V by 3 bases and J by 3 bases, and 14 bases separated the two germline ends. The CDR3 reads CASSENPGQYTGELFF. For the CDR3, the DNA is TGTGCCAGCAGTGAAAACCCAGGGCAGTACACCGGGGAGCTGTTTTTT.

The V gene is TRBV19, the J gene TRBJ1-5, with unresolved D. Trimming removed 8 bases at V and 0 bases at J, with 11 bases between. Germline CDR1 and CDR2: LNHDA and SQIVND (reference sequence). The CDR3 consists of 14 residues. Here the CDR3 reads CASGHSNSNQPQHF. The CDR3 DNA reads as TGTGCCAGTGGGCACTCGAATAGCAATCAGCCCCAGCATTTT.

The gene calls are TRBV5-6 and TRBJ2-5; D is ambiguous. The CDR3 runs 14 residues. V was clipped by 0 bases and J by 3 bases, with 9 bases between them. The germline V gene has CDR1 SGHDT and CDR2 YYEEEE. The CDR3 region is CASSLAGEEETQYF. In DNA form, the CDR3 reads TGTGCCAGCAGCTTGGCTGGAGAGGAAGAGACCCAGTACTTC.

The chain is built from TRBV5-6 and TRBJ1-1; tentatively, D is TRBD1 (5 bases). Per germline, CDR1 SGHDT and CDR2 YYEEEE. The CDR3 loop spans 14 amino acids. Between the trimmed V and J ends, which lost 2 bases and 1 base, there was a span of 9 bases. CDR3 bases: TGTGCCAGCAGCTTTTTTACAGGGAACACTGAAGCTTTCTTT. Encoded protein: CASSFFTGNTEAFF.

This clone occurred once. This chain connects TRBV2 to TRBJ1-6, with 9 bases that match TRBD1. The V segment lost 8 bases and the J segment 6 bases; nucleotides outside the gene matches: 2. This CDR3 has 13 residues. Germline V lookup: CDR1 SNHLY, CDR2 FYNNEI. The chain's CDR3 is CASGQGPNSPLHF. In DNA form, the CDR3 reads TGTGCCAGCGGACAGGGGCCTAATTCACCCCTCCACTTT.

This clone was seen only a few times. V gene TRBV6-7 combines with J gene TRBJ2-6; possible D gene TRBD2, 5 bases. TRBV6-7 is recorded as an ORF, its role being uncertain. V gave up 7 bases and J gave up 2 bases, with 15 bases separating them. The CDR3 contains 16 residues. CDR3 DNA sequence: TGTGCCAGCACCTCCGTGAGGGCGGCTGGGGCCAACGTCCTGACTTTC. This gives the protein CASTSVRAAGANVLTF.

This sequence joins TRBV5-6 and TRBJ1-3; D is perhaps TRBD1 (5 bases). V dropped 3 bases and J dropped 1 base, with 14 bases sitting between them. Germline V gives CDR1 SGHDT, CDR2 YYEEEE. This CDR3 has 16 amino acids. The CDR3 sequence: CASSSPGKESGNTIYF. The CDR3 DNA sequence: TGTGCCAGCAGCTCCCCAGGGAAAGAGTCTGGAAACACCATATATTTT.

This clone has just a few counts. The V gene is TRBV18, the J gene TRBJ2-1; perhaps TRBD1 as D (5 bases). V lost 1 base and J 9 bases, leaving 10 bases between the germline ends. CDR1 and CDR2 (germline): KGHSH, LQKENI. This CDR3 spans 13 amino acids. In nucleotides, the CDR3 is TGTGCCAGCTCACCACAGGGGCAAGGTGAGCAGTTCTTC. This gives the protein CASSPQGQGEQFF.

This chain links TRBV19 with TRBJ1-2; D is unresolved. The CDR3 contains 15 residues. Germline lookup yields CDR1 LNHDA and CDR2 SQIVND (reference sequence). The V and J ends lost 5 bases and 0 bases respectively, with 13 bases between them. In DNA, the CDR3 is TGTGCCAGTAGTCCGGACGGACTAGCTAACTATGGCTACACCTTC. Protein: CASSPDGLANYGYTF.

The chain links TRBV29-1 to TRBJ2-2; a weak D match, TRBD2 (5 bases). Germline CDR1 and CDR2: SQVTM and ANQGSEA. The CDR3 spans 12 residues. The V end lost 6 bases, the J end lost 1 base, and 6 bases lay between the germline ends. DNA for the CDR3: TGCAGCGTAGCGGAGAACACCGGGGAGCTGTTTTTT. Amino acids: CSVAENTGELFF.

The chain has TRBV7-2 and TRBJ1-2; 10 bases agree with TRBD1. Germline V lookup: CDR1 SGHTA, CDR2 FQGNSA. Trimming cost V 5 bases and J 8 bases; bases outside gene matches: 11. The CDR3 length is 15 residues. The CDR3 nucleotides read TGTGCCAGCAGCGGAGGGACAGGGGCTTTTGGGGGCTACACCTTC. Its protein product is CASSGGTGAFGGYTF.

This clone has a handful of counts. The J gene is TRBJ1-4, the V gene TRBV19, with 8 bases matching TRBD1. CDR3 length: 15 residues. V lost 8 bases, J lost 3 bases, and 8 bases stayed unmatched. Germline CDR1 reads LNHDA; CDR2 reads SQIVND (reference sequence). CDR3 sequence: CASGTGGSANEKLFF. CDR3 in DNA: TGTGCCAGTGGAACAGGGGGATCAGCTAATGAAAAACTGTTTTTT.

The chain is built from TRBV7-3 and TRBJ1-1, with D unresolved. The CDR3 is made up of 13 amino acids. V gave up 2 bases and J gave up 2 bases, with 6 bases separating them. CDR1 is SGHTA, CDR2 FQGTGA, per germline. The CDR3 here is CASSLQENTEAFF. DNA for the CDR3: TGTGCCAGCAGCTTACAGGAAAACACTGAAGCTTTCTTT.

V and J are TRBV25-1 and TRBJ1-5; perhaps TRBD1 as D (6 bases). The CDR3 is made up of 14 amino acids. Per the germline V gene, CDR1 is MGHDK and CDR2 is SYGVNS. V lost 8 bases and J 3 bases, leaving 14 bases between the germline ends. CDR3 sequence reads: CASQDGGANQPQHF. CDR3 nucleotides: TGTGCCAGCCAAGACGGGGGGGCCAATCAGCCCCAGCATTTT.

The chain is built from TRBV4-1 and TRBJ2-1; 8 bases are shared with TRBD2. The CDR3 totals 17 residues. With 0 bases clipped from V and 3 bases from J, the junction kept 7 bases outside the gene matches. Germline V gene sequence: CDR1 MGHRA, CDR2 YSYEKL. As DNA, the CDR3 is TGCGCCAGCAGCCAAGAAAGGGCGGGGGGCAGCTACAATGAGCAGTTCTTC. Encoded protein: CASSQERAGGSYNEQFF.

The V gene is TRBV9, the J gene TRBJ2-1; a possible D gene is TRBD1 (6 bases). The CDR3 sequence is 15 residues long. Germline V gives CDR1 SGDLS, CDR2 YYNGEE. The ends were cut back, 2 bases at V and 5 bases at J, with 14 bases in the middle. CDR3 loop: CASSVSGTLNNEQFF. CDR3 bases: TGTGCCAGCAGCGTTTCCGGGACACTCAACAATGAGCAGTTCTTC. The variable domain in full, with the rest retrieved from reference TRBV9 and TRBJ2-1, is DSGVTQTPKHLITATGQRVTLRCSPRSGDLSVYWYQQSLDQGLQFLIQYYNGEERAKGNILERFSAQQFPDLHSELNLSSLELGDSALYFCASSVSGTLNNEQFFGPGTRLTVL.

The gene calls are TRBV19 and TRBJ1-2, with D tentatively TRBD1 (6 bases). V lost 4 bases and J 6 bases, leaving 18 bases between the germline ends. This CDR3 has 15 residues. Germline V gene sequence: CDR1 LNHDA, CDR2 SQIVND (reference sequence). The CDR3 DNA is TGTGCCAGTAGTAAACTCCTCACAGGGAATGATGGCTACACCTTC. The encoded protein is CASSKLLTGNDGYTF.

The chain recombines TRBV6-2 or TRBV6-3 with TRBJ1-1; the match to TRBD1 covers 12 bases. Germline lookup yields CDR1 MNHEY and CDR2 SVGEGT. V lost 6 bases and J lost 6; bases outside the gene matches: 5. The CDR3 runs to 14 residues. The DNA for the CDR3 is TGTGCCAGCAGCCGGGACAGGGGGCCTCCTGAAGCTTTCTTT. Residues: CASSRDRGPPEAFF.

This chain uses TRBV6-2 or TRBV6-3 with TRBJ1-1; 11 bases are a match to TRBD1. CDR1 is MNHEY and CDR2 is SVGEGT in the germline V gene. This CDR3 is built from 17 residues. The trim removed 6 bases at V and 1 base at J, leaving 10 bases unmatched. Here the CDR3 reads CASSTGTGGGKNTEAFF. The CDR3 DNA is TGTGCCAGCAGCACCGGGACAGGGGGAGGGAAGAACACTGAAGCTTTCTTT.

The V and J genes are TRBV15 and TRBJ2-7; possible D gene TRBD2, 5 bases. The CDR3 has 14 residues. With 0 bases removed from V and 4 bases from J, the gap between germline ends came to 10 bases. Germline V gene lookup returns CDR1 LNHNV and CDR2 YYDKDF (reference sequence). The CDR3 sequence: CATSRDGSGYEQYF. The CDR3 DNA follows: TGTGCCACCAGCAGAGATGGTTCGGGGTACGAGCAGTACTTC.

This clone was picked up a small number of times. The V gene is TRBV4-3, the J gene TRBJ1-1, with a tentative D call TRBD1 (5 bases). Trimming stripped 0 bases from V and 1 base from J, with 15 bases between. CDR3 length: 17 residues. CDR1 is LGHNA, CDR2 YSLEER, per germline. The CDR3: CASSQEGGGGANTEAFF. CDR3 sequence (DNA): TGCGCCAGCAGCCAAGAAGGTGGAGGAGGGGCGAACACTGAAGCTTTCTTT.

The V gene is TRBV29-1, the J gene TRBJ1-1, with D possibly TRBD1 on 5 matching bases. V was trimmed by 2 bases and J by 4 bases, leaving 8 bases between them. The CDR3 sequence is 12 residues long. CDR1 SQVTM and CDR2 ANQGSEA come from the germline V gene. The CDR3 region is CSVEQGGTEAFF. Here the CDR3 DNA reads TGCAGCGTTGAACAGGGTGGCACTGAAGCTTTCTTT. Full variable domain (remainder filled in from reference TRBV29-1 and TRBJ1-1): SAVISQKPSRDICQRGTSLTIQCQVDSQVTMMFWYRQQPGQSLTLIATANQGSEATYESGFVIDKFPISRPNLTFSTLTVSNMSPEDSSIYLCSVEQGGTEAFFGQGTRLTVV.

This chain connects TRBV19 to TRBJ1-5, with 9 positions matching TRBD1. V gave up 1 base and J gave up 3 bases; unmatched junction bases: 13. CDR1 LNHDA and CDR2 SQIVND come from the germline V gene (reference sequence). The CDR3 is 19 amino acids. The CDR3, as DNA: TGTGCCAGTAGTATAGGACGGCCAACAGGGGGCGAGACCAATCAGCCCCAGCATTTT. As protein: CASSIGRPTGGETNQPQHF.

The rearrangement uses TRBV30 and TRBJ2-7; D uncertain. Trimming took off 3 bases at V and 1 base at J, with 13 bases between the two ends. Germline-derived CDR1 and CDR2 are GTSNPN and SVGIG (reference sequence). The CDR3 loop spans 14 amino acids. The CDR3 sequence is CAWSQLSGSYEQYF. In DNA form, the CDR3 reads TGTGCCTGGAGCCAATTGTCGGGTTCCTACGAGCAGTACTTC.

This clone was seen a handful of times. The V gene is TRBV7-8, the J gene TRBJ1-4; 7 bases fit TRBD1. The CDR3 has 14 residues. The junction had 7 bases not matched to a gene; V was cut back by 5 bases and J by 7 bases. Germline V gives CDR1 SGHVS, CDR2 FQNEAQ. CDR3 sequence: CASSGRGRGEKLFF. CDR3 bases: TGTGCCAGCAGCGGTAGGGGGCGAGGTGAAAAACTGTTTTTT.

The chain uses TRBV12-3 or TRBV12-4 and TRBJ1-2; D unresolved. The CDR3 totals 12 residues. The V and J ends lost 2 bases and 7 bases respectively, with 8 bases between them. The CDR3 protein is CASSLFLRGYTF. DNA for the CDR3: TGTGCCAGCAGTTTATTTCTTCGTGGCTACACCTTC.

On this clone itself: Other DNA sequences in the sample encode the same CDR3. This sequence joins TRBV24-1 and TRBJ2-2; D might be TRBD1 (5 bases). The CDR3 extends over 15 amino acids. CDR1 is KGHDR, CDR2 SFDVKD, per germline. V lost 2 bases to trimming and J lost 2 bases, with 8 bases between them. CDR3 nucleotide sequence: TGTGCCACCAGTGATTCTCAGGGTAACACCGGGGAGCTGTTTTTT. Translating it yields CATSDSQGNTGELFF.